Sequencing of this T cell receptor (beta chain) was carried out in a study of blood T cell repertoires in COVID-19. Study as a whole: PBMCs, B-cell-depleted T cells, or T cells were the source of the cDNA or gDNA that made up the material.

CDR1 is KGHDR, CDR2 SFDVKD, per germline. V was clipped by 3 bases and J by 0 bases; unmatched bases: 6. This CDR3 spans 17 amino acids. Libraries were prepared by immunoSEQ multiplex PCR; TCRdb keeps only in-frame clonotypes and omits some of them. The sample has under 80,000 clones; under 85% are singletons. Enrolment of Seattle patients took place during active infection, and they were followed longitudinally. The chain is built from TRBV24-1 and TRBJ1-2; 10 bases agree with TRBD1. The TCR comes from a man aged 55 to 69 with COVID-19, enrolled during active disease. Sequencing was performed on peripheral blood. The CDR3 sequence: CATSDPGQGRANYGYTF. Here the CDR3 DNA reads TGTGCCACCAGTGATCCGGGACAGGGGAGGGCTAACTATGGCTACACCTTC.